This T cell receptor (beta chain) was documented in a study of T-cell memory formation after mild COVID-19. This clonotype was counted at least ten times. Its antigen is not identified. Via MiXCR, TCRdb re-called the 5' RACE reads, giving one row per CDR3 protein. The repertoire consists of approximately 150,000 distinct CDR3 sequences, with 6% occurring once and the leading ten covering about 1.9%. Overall study results and limits: Contracting clones from day 15 to 85 had balanced CD4/CD8; later expanders favoured CD4+. The pre-infection memory compartment contained some responding clones, suggesting cross-reactive memory joined. The CD4+ clones that contracted clustered mainly within CM and EM, and the CD8+ clones concentrated in EMRA.

V dropped 5 bases and J dropped 4 bases, with 12 bases sitting between them. CDR3 length: 14 residues. Germline V gives CDR1 SGHTA, CDR2 FQGNSA. The V and J genes are TRBV7-2 and TRBJ1-5; no clear D. The source of this sequence is an adult woman who had mild COVID-19 (a few samples of this study predate the infection). Cell type and time point are not known. The sequenced sample consisted of PBMCs or a T cell subset sorted from them (not recorded which). DNA of the CDR3: TGTGCCAGCAGCGCCGGGGAGGCAAATCAGCCCCAGCATTTT. Translating gives CASSAGEANQPQHF.